This T cell receptor beta chain derives from a study of T cells in Graves' hyperthyroidism and ophthalmopathy. Study findings and constraints: Prediction of ophthalmopathy progression came a median around 6 months pre-onset. Most thyroid clonotypes expanded above 0.001 appeared in blood too.

What was amplified from RNA transcripts were TCR beta CDR3 regions. First-round RT-PCR targeting the TCR CDR3 was performed with the HTBI primer set. TCRdb ran MiXCR on the multiplex PCR reads and lists one entry per CDR3 protein. This sample has 350,000 or so distinct CDR3 sequences, with about 20% found just once. In patients aged 18 to 65, hyperthyroidism was newly diagnosed, with duration under 2 months. The CDR3 runs 18 residues. Trimming took 3 bases from V and 7 from J; bases not matched to a gene: 13. This clonotype was counted at least ten times. The antigen remains unidentified. This receptor was obtained from a woman aged 50 to 65 with Graves' hyperthyroidism. The chain uses TRBV12-3 or TRBV12-4 and TRBJ2-1, with 12 bases aligning to TRBD2. Material for sequencing was blood. Here the CDR3 DNA reads TGTGCCAGCAGTTTTGGGCTAGCGGGAGGGCCGGGGAGTAATGAGCAGTTCTTC. This translates into CASSFGLAGGPGSNEQFF.